This TCR beta chain was sequenced in a study of metastatic and nonmetastatic thyroid tumors. The overall study: Where malignant and benign thyroid patients were concerned, repertoires were compared across blood and tumor or nodule tissue. Study outcomes and limitations: In blood and tumor, TCR beta diversity was reportedly significantly higher in malignant thyroid tumors than in benign nodules.

No treatment had been given to any patient before thyroid surgery. Authors' data handling: Across clinicopathological groups, CDR3 differences served as the basis for building a distant-metastasis classifier for papillary thyroid cancer. TCRdb re-clonotyped the PCR reads through MiXCR. The authors' filters were not applied to this entry. This table has tens of thousands of clones, roughly 24% appearing once. In this sample, this clone turned up many times. Its antigen remains unidentified. Unmatched junction bases numbered 0, after V lost 4 bases and J lost 6 bases. CDR1 is SQVTM and CDR2 is ANQGSEA in the germline V gene. The CDR3 extends over 12 amino acids.

The rearrangement joins TRBV29-1 to TRBJ2-1, with TRBD2 identical over 10 bases. The sequenced sample consisted of blood. The TCR originated in a male donor with papillary thyroid cancer or a benign thyroid nodule (not recorded which). Some clones in this sample may be carry-over from other donors' samples. CDR3 nucleotide sequence: TGCAGCGTTGGGACTAGCGGCAATGAGCAGTTCTTC. Protein: CSVGTSGNEQFF.